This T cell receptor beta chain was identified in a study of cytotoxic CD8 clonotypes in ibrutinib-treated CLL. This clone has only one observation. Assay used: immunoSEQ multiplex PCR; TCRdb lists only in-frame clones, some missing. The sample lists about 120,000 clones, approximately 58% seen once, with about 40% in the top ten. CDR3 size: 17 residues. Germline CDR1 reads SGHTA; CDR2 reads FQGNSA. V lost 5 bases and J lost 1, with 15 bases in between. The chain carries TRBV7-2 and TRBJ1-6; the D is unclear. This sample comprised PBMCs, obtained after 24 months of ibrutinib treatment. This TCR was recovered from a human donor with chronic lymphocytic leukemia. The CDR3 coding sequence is TGTGCCAGCAGCCCCTCAGGTCCTTATTCCTATAATTCACCCCTCCACTTT. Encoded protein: CASSPSGPYSYNSPLHF.